The 8 T cell receptor beta chains reported below all come from one sample, sequenced in a study of blood T cell repertoires in COVID-19. Produced via immunoSEQ multiplex PCR; TCRdb's table is partial and in-frame only. The sample yields roughly 160,000 clones, roughly 82% seen once. The sequenced sample was PBMCs or T cells enriched from blood (not recorded which). These receptors were taken from a man aged 45 to 65 who had recovered from COVID-19.

This chain links TRBV5-1 with TRBJ1-1; TRBD1 is a possible D gene (5 bases). Germline CDR1 and CDR2: SGHRS and YFSETQ. This CDR3 spans 14 amino acids. V lost 5 bases and J 0 bases, leaving 11 bases between the germline ends. In DNA, the CDR3 is TGCGCCAGCAGTTGGGGCCAGGTGAACACTGAAGCTTTCTTT. Its translation: CASSWGQVNTEAFF. The complete variable domain, with remaining parts taken from reference TRBV5-1 and TRBJ1-1, reads KAGVTQTPRYLIKTRGQQVTLSCSPISGHRSVSWYQQTPGQGLQFLFEYFSETQRNKGNFPGRFSGRQFSNSRSEMNVSTLELGDSALYLCASSWGQVNTEAFFGQGTRLTVV.

V gene TRBV11-3 combines with J gene TRBJ2-7; a weak D match, TRBD2 (6 bases). Germline-derived CDR1 and CDR2 are SGHNT and YENEEA. The CDR3 has 13 amino acids. Between the trimmed V and J ends, which lost 1 base and 6 bases, there was a span of 10 bases. The CDR3 DNA follows: TGTGCCAGCAGCTTAGGTGGGCGGGGCGAGCAGTACTTC. Translating gives CASSLGGRGEQYF.

This chain links TRBV9 with TRBJ2-7; 10 nucleotides line up with TRBD1. The V segment lost 8 bases and the J segment 3 bases; nucleotides outside the gene matches: 8. The CDR3 sequence is 14 residues long. The germline V gene encodes CDR1 SGDLS and CDR2 YYNGEE. CDR3 residues: CARDRDRGNYEQYF. In nucleotides, the CDR3 is TGTGCCAGAGACCGGGACAGGGGAAACTACGAGCAGTACTTC.

The rearrangement uses TRBV7-3 and TRBJ2-3, with TRBD2 matching 8 bases. The CDR3 length is 16 residues. The V gene end was trimmed by 5 bases and the J gene end by 2 bases; junction bases not matched to a gene: 9. Germline CDR1 reads SGHTA; CDR2 reads FQGTGA. The CDR3 DNA follows: TGTGCCAGCAGCGCGGGAGGACTTACCCTCACAGATACGCAGTATTTT. Translation gives CASSAGGLTLTDTQYF.

The V and J genes are TRBV6-5 and TRBJ2-5; D gene unclear. The CDR3 totals 12 residues. V gave up 7 bases and J gave up 0 bases, with 6 bases separating them. Germline-derived CDR1 and CDR2 are MNHEY and SVGAGI. The CDR3 reads CASMPDQETQYF. CDR3 coding DNA: TGTGCCAGCATGCCAGACCAAGAGACCCAGTACTTC.

The V call is TRBV3-1 (or the pseudogene TRBV3-2), the J call TRBJ1-2, with D perhaps matching TRBD1 (5 bases). This CDR3 region has 17 residues. Germline V gene data show CDR1 as LGHDT and CDR2 as YNNKEL (reference sequence). Trimming removed 4 bases at V and 2 bases at J, with 20 bases between. The chain's CDR3 is CASSPRAGGVQNYGYTF. For the CDR3, the DNA is TGTGCCAGCAGCCCGCGGGCGGGGGGAGTTCAGAACTATGGCTACACCTTC.

The rearrangement links TRBV15 to TRBJ2-7; 7 bases match TRBD2. Unmatched junction bases numbered 3, after V lost 1 base and J lost 3 bases. The CDR3 is 14 amino acids. Germline CDR1 and CDR2: LNHNV and YYDKDF (reference sequence). CDR3 sequence reads: CATSRVGGSYEQYF. In DNA form, the CDR3 reads TGTGCCACCAGCAGAGTGGGCGGGAGCTACGAGCAGTACTTC.

The CDR3 reads CASSLLSGKYGYTF. The CDR3 DNA is TGTGCCAGCAGTTTATTGTCAGGAAAATATGGCTACACCTTC. This rearrangement joins TRBV28 to TRBJ1-2; unclear D gene. The length of the CDR3 is 14 residues. Per the germline V gene, CDR1 is MDHEN and CDR2 is SYDVKM. Trimming shortened V by 1 base and J by 5 bases, and 11 bases separated the two germline ends.